This entry features one T cell receptor beta chain sequence. Only a few counts were recorded for this clone. The antigen this receptor binds is unknown. The input lacks base qualities; no much larger clone sits a single base away. To be selected, patients needed enough residual fresh-frozen tumor tissue and more than two years of available survival data. Although molecular status otherwise differed among the glioblastoma patients, no patient had an isocitrate dehydrogenase mutation. PBMC were collected before vaccination, two weeks after the third vaccination, and at tumor progression if progression occurred. The Qiagen DNeasy Blood extraction Kit was used for extraction of genomic DNA. The germline V gene encodes CDR1 SNHLY and CDR2 FYNNEI. V loses 4 bases of germline sequence and J loses 3 bases, and the interval between the two ends is 13 bases. Measured from the cysteine to the phenylalanine, the CDR3 is 15 residues long. The DNA shown is the 45-base CDR3, in frame from base 1.

These data belong to a study of glioma-infiltrating T cells after dendritic cell vaccination (dated by TCRdb to 2015 to 2016). About the study as a whole: The cohort included 15 or so glioblastoma patients drawn from Phase I and II dendritic cell vaccination trials, of whom 9 were newly diagnosed and 6 had recurrent disease. Between about 2002 and 2013, the patients were given dendritic cell vaccination pulsed with autologous tumor lysate. The vaccine consisted of monocyte-derived dendritic cells cultured seven to eight days with IL-4 and GM-CSF, then pulsed overnight with autologous tumor lysate. Each patient was given three intradermal dendritic cell vaccine injections, spaced two weeks apart, in the arm below the axilla. In glioblastoma patients vaccinated with dendritic cells, deep sequencing of TCR beta CDR3 regions served to measure the amount of tumor-infiltrating lymphocytes and to compare repertoires between tumor and blood. Survival after dendritic cell vaccination was correlated with TCR sequencing metrics, such as TIL content and the overlap between tumor and blood repertoires.

Summary of the overall study and its limitations: No direct relationship between TCR clonality and survival was found, suggesting that a diverse polyclonal response may matter. The response model built on TCR overlap across three groups was characterized as speculative, with prospective validation still needed. After dendritic cell vaccination, a higher estimated pretreatment TIL content predicted longer time to progression and overall survival. The cohort was small and heterogeneous, only a few patients had full blood and tumor sets, and even fewer had initial-recurrent tumor pairs.

TCRB CDR3 regions were amplified from approximately 2 ug genomic DNA, or all available DNA if less, using the immunoSEQ assay. For multiplex PCR, 60 forward primers for TCR V beta segments and 13 reverse primers for J beta segments were used. To estimate reads per starting template, synthetic control templates were spiked into each sample at limiting dilution. The Illumina HiSeq System generated 87 bp sequencing reads. The paper's data handling went like this. PCR and sequencing errors were removed by a nearest neighbor algorithm that merged closely related sequences. TCR overlap was defined as the percentage of unique tumor TCR beta sequences that were also present in the same patient's peripheral blood. TCRdb stores this immuneACCESS table with in-frame sequences only. Part of the clones is absent; in the studies checked, under half of the shortfall reflects unresolved V genes, and no reason is known for the rest. V and J calls and clone size are copied from that table; D and trimming were computed from the DNA. The sample includes fewer than 100,000 clones, with just over 85% observed a single time. The ten largest clones add up to approximately 14% of the sample.

This TCR came from a human donor with glioblastoma. Sequenced here: blood, sampled before dendritic cell vaccination. Here the chain combines TRBV2 and TRBJ1-3; the D gene is unclear. The CDR3 is CASSVRGTGGNTIYF. The bases read TGTGCCAGCAGTGTTCGGGGAACGGGTGGAAACACCATATATTTT.